This T cell receptor beta chain was identified in a study of identifying expanded T cells in peripheral blood. There are 13 residues in the CDR3. V lost 6 bases and J lost 4, with 10 bases in between. CDR1 WNHNN and CDR2 SYGVQD come from the germline V gene (reference sequence). As to this clone: What it binds is unknown.

Study-wide results and limits: Clone count variance between approximately two-week samples rose with total template count. Over two and four weeks, about 15 and 19 clones changed, versus more than 1 between replicates.

Collection occurred without any documented infections or immune events in donors. Produced via immunoSEQ multiplex PCR; TCRdb's table is partial and in-frame only. Of tens of thousands of clones listed, about nine tenths are singletons. The chain employs TRBV10-1 and TRBJ1-5, with D unresolved. The receptor's source is a person aged 18 to 69 in good health. The sequencing input was blood. The DNA for the CDR3 is TGCGCCAGCAGCGAGGGCCCTAATCAGCCCCAGCATTTT. Translated: CASSEGPNQPQHF.